This is a list of T cell receptor beta chains from one sample in a study of blood T cell repertoires in COVID-19. The assay was immunoSEQ multiplex PCR, and TCRdb's table has in-frame clones only and misses some. This table holds approximately 500,000 clones, around 87% found once. Sequencing was done on a sample of PBMCs or T cells enriched from blood (not recorded which). The receptors stem from a woman in her 40s who had recovered from COVID-19. CDR3s include the opening cysteine and the closing phenylalanine or tryptophan. The order of the fields is CDR3 protein, clone size, V gene, J gene, D gene. D genes are given only for firm matches. Clone size is not always given. Where it is, it says once, few, many or a class for expanded clones.

CASRGLETQYF	.	TRBV10-2	TRBJ2-5	.
CASSERVRGSNQPQHF	.	TRBV6-1	TRBJ1-5	.
CASSLTSGQETQYF	.	TRBV7-9	TRBJ2-5	TRBD2
CASSSGQGLQPQHF	.	TRBV27	TRBJ1-5	TRBD1
CSVDQGARGYTF	once	TRBV29-1	TRBJ1-2	TRBD1
CAWSVQGAFEEKLFF	.	TRBV30	TRBJ1-4	TRBD1
CASSYSSYQETQYF	.	TRBV6-5	TRBJ2-5	.
CASSRRRGQAYNEQFF	.	TRBV5-5	TRBJ2-1	TRBD1
CASSELILQETQYF	.	TRBV2	TRBJ2-5	.
CASSLAGLAGETQYF	.	TRBV7-2	TRBJ2-5	TRBD2
CASSSTLTQTYEQYF	.	TRBV7-9	TRBJ2-7	.
CAWRERGSTYGYTF	few	TRBV30	TRBJ1-2	.
CSASGLLEAYNEQFF	.	TRBV20-1	TRBJ2-1	.
CASILWGSVYNEQFF	.	TRBV2	TRBJ2-1	.
CASSLDKPYEQYF	.	TRBV7-9	TRBJ2-7	.